This TCR beta chain was profiled in a study of blood T cell repertoires in COVID-19. Study details: Sites across the United States, Italy and Spain contributed samples from acute and convalescent COVID-19. Nucleic acid was either cDNA or gDNA, and it came from T cells, B-cell-depleted T cells, or PBMCs.

The authors' processing: It was from reference gene primer amplification that nucleated cell counts were estimated. The protocol was immunoSEQ multiplex PCR, while the TCRdb copy is restricted to in-frame clones and leaves out a portion. D and trimming come from the DNA, and the V and J calls and clone size come from that table. The table records 200,000 to 250,000 clones, about 80% of them present only once. Germline lookup yields CDR1 LGHNA and CDR2 YSLEER. The CDR3 spans 16 residues. With 4 bases clipped from V and 6 bases from J, the junction kept 11 bases outside the gene matches. This receptor was taken from a woman aged 55-69 years with acute or convalescent COVID-19. The chain joins TRBV4-3 to TRBJ2-2, with 7 bases matching TRBD1. The sample taken for sequencing was peripheral blood. This chain's CDR3 is CASSRKGTVPAGELFF. The CDR3 DNA sequence: TGCGCCAGCAGCCGAAAAGGGACAGTTCCTGCCGGGGAGCTGTTTTTT.